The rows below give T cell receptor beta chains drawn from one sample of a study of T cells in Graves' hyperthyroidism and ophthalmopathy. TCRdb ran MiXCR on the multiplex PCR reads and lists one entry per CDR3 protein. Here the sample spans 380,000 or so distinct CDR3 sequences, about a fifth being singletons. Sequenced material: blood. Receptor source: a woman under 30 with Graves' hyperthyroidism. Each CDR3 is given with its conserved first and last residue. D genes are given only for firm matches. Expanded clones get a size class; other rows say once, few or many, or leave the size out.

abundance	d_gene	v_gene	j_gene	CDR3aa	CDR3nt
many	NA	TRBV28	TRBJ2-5	CASSVTPSRETQYF	TGTGCCAGCAGTGTGACCCCTAGCCGAGAGACCCAGTACTTC
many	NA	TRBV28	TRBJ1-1	CASSLPPRNTEAFF	TGTGCCAGCAGTTTACCCCCCCGGAACACTGAAGCTTTCTTT
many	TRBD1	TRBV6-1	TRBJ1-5	CASIEGQPDSNQPQHF	TGTGCCAGCATCGAGGGACAGCCCGATAGCAATCAGCCCCAGCATTTT
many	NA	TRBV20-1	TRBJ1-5	CSAAGRNQPQHF	TGCAGTGCCGCAGGACGGAATCAGCCCCAGCATTTT
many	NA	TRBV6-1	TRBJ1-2	CASSEDRIYTF	TGTGCCAGCAGTGAAGACAGGATCTACACCTTC
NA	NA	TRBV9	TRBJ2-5	CASSVQGGEETQYF	TGTGCCAGCAGCGTGCAGGGTGGGGAGGAGACCCAGTACTTC
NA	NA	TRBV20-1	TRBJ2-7	CSARGTPGLVAMHEQYF	TGCAGTGCTAGAGGTACCCCTGGATTAGTCGCTATGCACGAGCAGTACTTC
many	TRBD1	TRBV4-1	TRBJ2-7	CASSLAERRDRETYEQYF	TGCGCCAGCAGCCTAGCGGAACGGAGGGACAGGGAAACCTACGAGCAGTACTTC
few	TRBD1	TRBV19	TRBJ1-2	CASTPGQGVGGYTF	TGTGCCAGTACCCCGGGACAGGGGGTCGGTGGCTACACCTTC
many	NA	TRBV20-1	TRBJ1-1	CSARLGTEAFF	TGCAGTGCTAGACTAGGAACTGAAGCTTTCTTT
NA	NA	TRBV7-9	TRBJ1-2	CASSSNRASYGYTF	TGTGCCAGCAGCTCTAACAGGGCCAGCTATGGCTACACCTTC
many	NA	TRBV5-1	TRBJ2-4	CASSLGGAGAKNIQYF	TGCGCCAGCAGCTTAGGAGGGGCCGGGGCCAAAAACATTCAGTACTTC
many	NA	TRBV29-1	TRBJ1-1	CSVGWVGISGTEAFF	TGCAGCGTTGGGTGGGTGGGAATTAGCGGCACTGAAGCTTTCTTT
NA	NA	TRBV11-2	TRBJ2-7	CASRLTWGASDEQYF	TGTGCCAGCAGGCTTACGTGGGGGGCGTCGGACGAGCAGTACTTC
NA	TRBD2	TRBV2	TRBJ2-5	CASRSSGGAQETQYF	TGTGCCAGCAGGTCTAGCGGGGGGGCCCAAGAGACCCAGTACTTC
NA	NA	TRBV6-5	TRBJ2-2	CASSYGLDTGELFF	TGTGCCAGCAGTTACGGTCTGGACACCGGGGAGCTGTTTTTT
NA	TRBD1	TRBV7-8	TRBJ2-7	CASTKDRDYEQYF	TGTGCCAGCACCAAGGACAGGGACTACGAGCAGTACTTC
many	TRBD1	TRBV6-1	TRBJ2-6	CASSRNRGPGANVLTF	TGTGCCAGCAGTAGGAACAGGGGACCTGGGGCCAACGTCCTGACTTTC
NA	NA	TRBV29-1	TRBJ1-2	CSGEDTNYGYTF	TGCAGCGGGGAGGACACTAACTATGGCTACACCTTC
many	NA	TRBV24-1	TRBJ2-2	CATSRPGPYTGELFF	TGTGCCACCAGCCGCCCCGGGCCCTACACCGGGGAGCTGTTTTTT
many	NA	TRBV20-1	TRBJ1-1	CSARDRKWGGHTEAFF	TGCAGTGCTAGAGATCGAAAGTGGGGGGGGCACACTGAAGCTTTCTTT
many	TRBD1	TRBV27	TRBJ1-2	CASSSGTDNYGYTF	TGTGCCAGCAGTTCCGGGACAGATAACTATGGCTACACCTTC
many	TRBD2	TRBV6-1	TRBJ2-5	CASSESASGQETQYF	TGTGCCAGCAGTGAATCGGCTAGCGGCCAAGAGACCCAGTACTTC
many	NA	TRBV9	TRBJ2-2	CASMGSGPNTGELFF	TGTGCCAGCATGGGCTCGGGACCCAACACCGGGGAGCTGTTTTTT
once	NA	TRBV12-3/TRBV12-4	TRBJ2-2	CASSPRGKGSGELFF	TGTGCCAGCAGTCCTCGCGGGAAAGGAAGCGGGGAGCTGTTTTTT
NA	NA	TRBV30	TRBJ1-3	CAWSVFGGFGNTIYF	TGTGCCTGGAGTGTCTTCGGGGGATTTGGAAACACCATATATTTT
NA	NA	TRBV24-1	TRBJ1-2	CATSSAGPVWRGYTF	TGTGCCACCAGTTCGGCGGGACCGGTCTGGCGAGGCTACACCTTC
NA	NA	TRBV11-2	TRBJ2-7	CASSLVFGGLTYEQYF	TGTGCCAGCAGCTTAGTTTTTGGGGGGCTAACCTACGAGCAGTACTTC
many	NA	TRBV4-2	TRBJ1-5	CASSQTPGATEPQHF	TGTGCCAGCAGCCAAACTCCAGGGGCGACTGAACCCCAGCATTTT
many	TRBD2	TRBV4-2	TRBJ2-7	CASSHTSGGYSYEQYF	TGTGCCAGCAGCCACACTAGCGGGGGTTACTCCTACGAGCAGTACTTC
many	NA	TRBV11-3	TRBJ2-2	CASSPSPGIPGELFF	TGTGCCAGCAGCCCCAGTCCAGGGATTCCCGGGGAGCTGTTTTTT
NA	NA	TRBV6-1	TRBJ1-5	CASSDPPSAQHF	TGTGCCAGCAGCGACCCGCCCTCGGCCCAGCATTTT
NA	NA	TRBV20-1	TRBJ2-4	CSATPSGQARAKNIQYF	TGCAGTGCTACCCCAAGTGGGCAGGCCCGGGCCAAAAACATTCAGTACTTC
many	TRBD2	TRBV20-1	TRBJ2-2	CSARDFSGENTGELFF	TGCAGTGCTAGAGATTTTAGCGGGGAAAACACCGGGGAGCTGTTTTTT
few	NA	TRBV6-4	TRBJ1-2	CASIYRDTQRHYGYTF	TGTGCCAGCATTTACCGGGACACCCAAAGGCACTATGGCTACACCTTC
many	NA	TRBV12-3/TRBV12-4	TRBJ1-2	CASSLLESGYTF	TGTGCCAGCAGCCTCTTGGAATCTGGCTACACCTTC
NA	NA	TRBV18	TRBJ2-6	CASSFGQSGANVLTF	TGTGCCAGCTCCTTCGGACAATCTGGGGCCAACGTCCTGACTTTC
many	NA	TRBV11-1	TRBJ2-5	CASSAAEQETQYF	TGTGCCAGCAGCGCAGCGGAACAAGAGACCCAGTACTTC
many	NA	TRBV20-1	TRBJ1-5	CSAYKNNQPQHF	TGCAGTGCTTATAAGAATAATCAGCCCCAGCATTTT
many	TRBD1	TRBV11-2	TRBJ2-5	CASSLAAWTGGETQYF	TGTGCCAGCAGCTTAGCCGCCTGGACAGGTGGGGAGACCCAGTACTTC
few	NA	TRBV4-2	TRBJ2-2	CASSQFGAAGPTGELFF	TGTGCCAGCAGCCAGTTTGGGGCTGCGGGCCCCACCGGGGAGCTGTTTTTT
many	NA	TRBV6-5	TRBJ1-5	CASSPRGLSNQPQHF	TGTGCCAGCAGTCCCCGGGGGTTAAGCAATCAGCCCCAGCATTTT
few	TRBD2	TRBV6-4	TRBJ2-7	CASTPGRGWTYEQYF	TGTGCCAGCACTCCCGGGCGGGGGTGGACCTACGAGCAGTACTTC
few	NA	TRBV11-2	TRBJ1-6	CASSLGPESPLHF	TGTGCCAGCAGCTTAGGGCCTGAATCACCCCTCCACTTT
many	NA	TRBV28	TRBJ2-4	CASSSLGGGGNIQYF	TGTGCCAGCAGTAGCCTCGGGGGAGGGGGAAACATTCAGTACTTC
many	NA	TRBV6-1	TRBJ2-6	CASSEARGSGANVLTF	TGTGCCAGCAGTGAAGCGCGTGGGTCTGGGGCCAACGTCCTGACTTTC
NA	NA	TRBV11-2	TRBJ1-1	CASSSAFGTFNTEAFF	TGTGCCAGCAGCTCCGCTTTCGGCACCTTCAACACTGAAGCTTTCTTT
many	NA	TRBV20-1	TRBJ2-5	CSAGSYRAREQETQYF	TGCAGTGCGGGGTCGTACAGGGCCCGCGAACAAGAGACCCAGTACTTC
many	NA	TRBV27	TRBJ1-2	CASSKQGLDYGYTF	TGTGCCAGCAGTAAACAGGGTCTGGACTATGGCTACACCTTC
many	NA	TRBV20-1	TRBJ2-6	CSAPGILTGANVLTF	TGCAGTGCCCCGGGTATACTAACTGGGGCCAACGTCCTGACTTTC
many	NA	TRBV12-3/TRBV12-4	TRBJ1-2	CASSLQGVYGYTF	TGTGCCAGCAGTTTACAGGGCGTTTATGGCTACACCTTC
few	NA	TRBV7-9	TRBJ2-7	CASSLPGDYEQYF	TGTGCCAGCAGCTTACCGGGGGACTACGAGCAGTACTTC
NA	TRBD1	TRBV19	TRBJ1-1	CASTLDRGSAEAFF	TGTGCCAGTACCCTTGACAGGGGGAGCGCTGAAGCTTTCTTT
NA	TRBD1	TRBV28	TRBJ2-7	CASSLSRDRGLQYF	TGTGCCAGCAGTTTATCCCGGGACAGGGGGCTACAGTACTTC